One and the same sample provided the 20 T cell receptor beta chains below, sequenced in a study of vaccination effects on CD4 cells after COVID-19. Their specific antigens are unknown. Sequenced by immunoSEQ multiplex PCR; TCRdb stores in-frame clones only, minus some. The repertoire holds 75,000 to 100,000 clones, under 85% seen once, with more than 1% in the top ten. Sequencing was preceded by expansion of antigen-specific CD4+ T cells with viral peptide pools in the ViraFEST assay. Around day 10 of culture, CD4+ T cells were separated out. Either the BNT162b2 or mRNA-1273 vaccine was given to participants in two doses. The material was CD4+ T cells from PBMCs cultured with HCoV-OC43 spike peptides, obtained after COVID-19 vaccination. The subset denotes: HCoV-OC43 spike overlapping peptide pool stimulation. These receptors were obtained from a human donor who received a COVID-19 vaccine.

The chain joins TRBV7-9 to TRBJ1-1, with D hard to call. V was clipped by 1 base and J by 6 bases, with 9 bases between them. The V gene's germline CDR1 is SEHNR and CDR2 FQNEAQ (reference sequence). This CDR3 is built from 13 residues. CDR3 sequence (DNA): TGTGCCAGCAGCTTAGGGTCGAGCGCTGAAGCTTTCTTT. Translating gives CASSLGSSAEAFF.

The rearrangement links TRBV5-1 to TRBJ1-2; 7 bases are shared with TRBD1. CDR3 size: 13 residues. Germline V gene lookup returns CDR1 SGHRS and CDR2 YFSETQ. Trimming at V came to 4 bases and at J to 4 bases, leaving 4 bases not matched to a gene. In DNA, the CDR3 is TGCGCCAGCAGCACGGGACAGTCCTATGGCTACACCTTC. Amino acid sequence: CASSTGQSYGYTF.

The V and J genes are TRBV5-6 and TRBJ2-3, with 9 bases aligning to TRBD2. Germline values: CDR1 SGHDT, CDR2 YYEEEE. V shed 3 bases and J 4 bases; nucleotides not matched to a gene: 12. CDR3 size: 17 residues. The DNA of the CDR3 is TGTGCCAGCAGCTCCTCGTTTCGCGGGGGGGCGTCAGATACGCAGTATTTT. This translates into CASSSSFRGGASDTQYF. The complete variable domain, with remaining parts taken from reference TRBV5-6 and TRBJ2-3, reads DAGVTQSPTHLIKTRGQQVTLRCSPKSGHDTVSWYQQALGQGPQFIFQYYEEEERQRGNFPDRFSGHQFPNYSSELNVNALLLGDSALYLCASSSSFRGGASDTQYFGPGTRLTVL.

This chain links TRBV6-2 or TRBV6-3 with TRBJ1-5, with 10 bases aligning to TRBD1. V was pared by 4 bases and J by 4 bases, with 7 bases of the junction left unmatched. Germline loops: CDR1 MNHEY, CDR2 SVGEGT. The CDR3 has 16 residues. The CDR3 DNA is TGTGCCAGCAGTTCCCTCGACAGGGGGCGAAATCAGCCCCAGCATTTT. The encoded protein is CASSSLDRGRNQPQHF.

The chain employs TRBV9 and TRBJ1-1; no firm D call. This CDR3 spans 12 amino acids. The germline V gene has CDR1 SGDLS and CDR2 YYNGEE. V was clipped by 2 bases and J by 7 bases, with 9 bases between them. As DNA, the CDR3 is TGTGCCAGCAGCGTTGACGGGCTTGAAGCTTTCTTT. Its translation: CASSVDGLEAFF.

This clone has just a few counts. This chain connects TRBV4-1 to TRBJ2-7; no definite D call. This CDR3 has 14 amino acids. Germline CDR1 is MGHRA and CDR2 is YSYEKL. V lost 1 base and J lost 7, with 14 bases in between. CDR3 nucleotides: TGCGCCAGCAGCCAAGTATCTGGGTCGAGGGAGCAGTACGTC. As protein: CASSQVSGSREQYV.

This chain connects TRBV5-4 to TRBJ2-5; TRBD1 aligns across 7 bases. CDR3 size: 13 residues. With 4 bases clipped from V and 3 bases from J, the junction kept 3 bases outside the gene matches. Germline values: CDR1 SGHNT, CDR2 YYREEE (reference sequence). The CDR3 spells CASSQDRKETQYF. The CDR3 bases are TGTGCCAGCAGCCAGGACAGGAAAGAGACCCAGTACTTC.

The V gene is TRBV9, the J gene TRBJ2-5; 8 nucleotides align to TRBD2. In germline, CDR1 is SGDLS, CDR2 YYNGEE. This CDR3 comprises 15 residues. After removal of 0 bases from V and 4 bases from J, the junction contained 5 bases not matched to a gene. This chain's CDR3 is CASSVESGRGETQYF. The CDR3 DNA is TGTGCCAGCAGCGTAGAATCCGGGAGGGGAGAGACCCAGTACTTC.

The genes are TRBV18 and TRBJ2-5, with 8 nucleotides matching TRBD2. Per the germline V gene, CDR1 is KGHSH and CDR2 is LQKENI. V was clipped by 3 bases and J by 3 bases; unmatched bases: 3. The CDR3 has 14 amino acids. CDR3 amino acids: CASSPQTSEETQYF. CDR3 DNA: TGTGCCAGCTCACCCCAGACTAGCGAAGAGACCCAGTACTTC.

This sequence joins TRBV5-1 and TRBJ2-2, with 9 nucleotides matching TRBD2. The CDR3 runs 20 residues. CDR1 is SGHRS and CDR2 is YFSETQ in the germline V gene. The V gene end was trimmed by 4 bases and the J gene end by 2 bases; junction bases not matched to a gene: 18. The CDR3 loop reads CASSPYLPSGVMQNTGELFF. CDR3 nucleotide sequence: TGCGCCAGCAGCCCCTATCTCCCTAGCGGGGTCATGCAAAACACCGGGGAGCTGTTTTTT.

This chain connects TRBV2 to TRBJ2-2; 10 bases agree with TRBD2. V shed 3 bases, J shed 7 bases, and the junction held 8 bases outside the gene matches. The CDR3 consists of 16 residues. Looked up from germline, CDR1 is SNHLY and CDR2 is FYNNEI. The CDR3 reads CASSDRLAGSGGELFF. In DNA, the CDR3 is TGTGCCAGCAGTGATCGACTAGCGGGCTCTGGCGGGGAGCTGTTTTTT.

The rearrangement joins TRBV3-1 (or the pseudogene TRBV3-2) to TRBJ2-4, with D possibly TRBD2 on 6 matching bases. Trimming took off 3 bases at V and 3 bases at J, with 15 bases between the two ends. The CDR3 sequence is 16 residues long. Germline-derived CDR1 and CDR2 are LGHDT and YNNKEL (reference sequence). CDR3 DNA sequence: TGTGCCAGCAGCCAGGAAGGGCGGGGTGTCAAAAACATTCAGTACTTC. It encodes CASSQEGRGVKNIQYF.

The chain employs TRBV7-2 and TRBJ1-2; D unresolved. Germline CDR1 reads SGHTA; CDR2 reads FQGNSA. The CDR3 loop spans 14 amino acids. V was cut by 1 base and J by 4 bases, with 10 bases left in between. CDR3 in amino acids: CASSLGRDRYGYTF. The CDR3 bases are TGTGCCAGCAGCTTAGGAAGGGATCGCTATGGCTACACCTTC. The full variable domain, with the rest looked up from reference TRBV7-2 and TRBJ1-2, is GAGVSQSPSNKVTEKGKDVELRCDPISGHTALYWYRQSLGQGLEFLIYFQGNSAPDKSGLPSDRFSAERTGGSVSTLTIQRTQQEDSAVYLCASSLGRDRYGYTFGSGTRLTVV.

V usage is TRBV19 and J usage is TRBJ1-1; D may be TRBD1 (5 bases). Trimming took off 10 bases at V and 5 bases at J, with 20 bases between the two ends. The CDR3 spans 14 residues. The germline V gene has CDR1 LNHDA and CDR2 SQIVND (reference sequence). The CDR3 nucleotides read TGTGCCATTCGGGGCCCAGGGCGAGGGACTGAAGCTTTCTTT. Translating gives CAIRGPGRGTEAFF.

This clone was found a few times. V and J are TRBV2 and TRBJ2-2; 7 positions agree with TRBD1. The junction had 4 bases not matched to a gene; V was cut back by 5 bases and J by 7 bases. The length of the CDR3 is 13 residues. Germline V CDR1 and CDR2: SNHLY, FYNNEI. The CDR3 loop is CASSRQGDGELFF. The CDR3 coding sequence is TGTGCCAGCAGTAGACAGGGAGACGGGGAGCTGTTTTTT.

The rearrangement uses TRBV18 and TRBJ1-5; 7 bases map to TRBD1. The CDR3 sequence is 15 residues long. CDR1 KGHSH and CDR2 LQKENI come from the germline V gene. Trimming took 1 base from V and 4 from J; bases not matched to a gene: 4. CDR3 protein: CASSPQGAGNQPQHF. CDR3 in DNA: TGTGCCAGCTCACCACAGGGGGCCGGGAATCAGCCCCAGCATTTT.

V usage is TRBV21-1 and J usage is TRBJ2-3; the table's TRBD2 call for D was not verified on the DNA. TRBV21-1 is recorded as a pseudogene. The CDR3 length is 17 residues. The CDR3 DNA sequence: TGTGCCAGCATTGGGTCGGCAGGGGAGGGTGTCGCAGATACGCAGTATTTT. Its protein is CASIGSAGEGVADTQYF.

The V call is TRBV6-5, the J call TRBJ1-6; maybe TRBD1 (6 bases). The length of the CDR3 is 13 residues. The ends were cut back, 6 bases at V and 3 bases at J, with 6 bases in the middle. The germline gives CDR1 MNHEY, CDR2 SVGAGI. DNA for the CDR3: TGTGCCAGCAGGGACAGCTATAATTCACCCCTCCACTTT. Translating gives CASRDSYNSPLHF.

CDR3 loop: CASASPGNPSGNTIYF. CDR3 DNA sequence: TGTGCCAGCGCCAGCCCAGGGAACCCCTCTGGAAACACCATATATTTT. This chain links TRBV7-8 with TRBJ1-3; a weak D match, TRBD1 (5 bases). In germline, CDR1 is SGHVS, CDR2 FQNEAQ. Trimming removed 8 bases at V and 0 bases at J, with 17 bases between. This CDR3 region has 16 residues.

This clone was detected only once. This chain links TRBV3-1 (or the pseudogene TRBV3-2) with TRBJ2-5; 9 bases align to TRBD1. The CDR3 runs 13 residues. V dropped 4 bases and J dropped 5; count of bases not matched to a gene: 2. The germline gives CDR1 LGHDT, CDR2 YNNKEL (reference sequence). The CDR3 nucleotides are TGTGCCAGCAGCCGACAGGGGGGCGAGACCCAGTACTTC. Amino acid sequence: CASSRQGGETQYF.